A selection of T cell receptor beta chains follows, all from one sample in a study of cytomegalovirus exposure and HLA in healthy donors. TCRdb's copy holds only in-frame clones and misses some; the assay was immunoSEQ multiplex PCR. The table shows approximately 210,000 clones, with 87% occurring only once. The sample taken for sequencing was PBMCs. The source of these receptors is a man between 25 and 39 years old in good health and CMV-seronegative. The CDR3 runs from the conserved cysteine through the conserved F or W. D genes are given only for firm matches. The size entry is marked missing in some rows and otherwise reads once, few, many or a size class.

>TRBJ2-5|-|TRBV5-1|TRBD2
TGCGCCAGCAGCCCGACGACTAGCGGGTACCAAGAGACCCAGTACTTC
CASSPTTSGYQETQYF
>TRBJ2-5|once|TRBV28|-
TGTGCCAGCAGTTCCACCCAGGACCAGTACTTC
CASSSTQDQYF
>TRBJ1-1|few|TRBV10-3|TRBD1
TGTGCCATCAGTGATCAGGGGGCAACTGAAGCTTTCTTT
CAISDQGATEAFF
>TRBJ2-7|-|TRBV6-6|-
TGTGCCAGCAGTTACTCGGTGACAGCAGCCTACGAGCAGTACTTC
CASSYSVTAAYEQYF
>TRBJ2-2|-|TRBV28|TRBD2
TGTGCCAGCAGTTTCACCTCGACTAGCGGGAGTTTAGACACCGGGGAGCTGTTTTTT
CASSFTSTSGSLDTGELFF
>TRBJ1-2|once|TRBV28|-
TGTGCCACCACTTTAGGTATCGGTGCAGGCTATGGCTACACCTTC
CATTLGIGAGYGYTF
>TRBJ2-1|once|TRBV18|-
TGTGCCAGCTCACCGGATACAGGGTGGTCCTACAATGAGCAGTTCTTC
CASSPDTGWSYNEQFF
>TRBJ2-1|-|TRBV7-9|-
TGTGCCAGCAGCTTAGAATCTGATATACTAGTATATCAGTTCTTC
CASSLESDILVYQFF
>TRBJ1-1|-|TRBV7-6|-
TGTGCCAGCAGCTTGGCAGGAAGCGGGACAAGTAGCACTGAAGCTTTCTTT
CASSLAGSGTSSTEAFF
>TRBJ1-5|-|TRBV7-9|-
TGTGCCAGCAGCAAGGGAGGCAATCAGCCCCAGCATTTT
CASSKGGNQPQHF
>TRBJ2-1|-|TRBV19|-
TGTGCCAGTACAGGGAAGGGTAAGATTTCCTACAATGAGCAGTTCTTC
CASTGKGKISYNEQFF
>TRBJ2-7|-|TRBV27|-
TGTGCCAGCCCTCTTGGGGGAGGTGGCGGCTACGAGCAGTACTTC
CASPLGGGGGYEQYF
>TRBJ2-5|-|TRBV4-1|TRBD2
TGCGCCAGCAGCCAAACAGGACTAGCGGGCCTACAAGAGACCCAGTACTTC
CASSQTGLAGLQETQYF
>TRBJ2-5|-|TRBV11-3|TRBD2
TGTGCCAGCAGCTTAGGACTAGCGGGGGGGCCGGAGACCCAGTACTTC
CASSLGLAGGPETQYF
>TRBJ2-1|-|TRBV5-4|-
TGTGCCAGCAGCTTGCCTACCTTAACTGCGAATGAGCAGTTCTTC
CASSLPTLTANEQFF
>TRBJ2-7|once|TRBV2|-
TGTGCCAGCAGTGAAGTAGCTGGCTACGAGCAGTACTTC
CASSEVAGYEQYF
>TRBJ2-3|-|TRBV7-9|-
TGTGCCAGCTCCCCAGGAACAGATACGCAGTATTTT
CASSPGTDTQYF
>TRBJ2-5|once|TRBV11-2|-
TGTGCCAGCAACGATCCAGGGAAAGCTGAACAAGAGACCCAGTACTTC
CASNDPGKAEQETQYF
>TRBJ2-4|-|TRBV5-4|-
TGTGCCAGCAGCTTTCCGGGAGCCAGGGACATTCAGTACTTC
CASSFPGARDIQYF
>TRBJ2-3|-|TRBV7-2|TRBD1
TGTGCCAGCAGCTTAGGACAGGGAGATACGCAGTATTTT
CASSLGQGDTQYF
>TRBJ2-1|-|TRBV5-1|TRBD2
TGCGCCAGCAGCTTGGACAGCGGGGTCTCCTACAATGAGCAGTTCTTC
CASSLDSGVSYNEQFF
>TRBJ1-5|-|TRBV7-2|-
TGTGCCAGCAGCTTAGTACGAGGGTTACAGCCCCAGCATTTT
CASSLVRGLQPQHF
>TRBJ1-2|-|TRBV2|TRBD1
TGTGCCAGCAGTGGTCAGGGGGCCAGCTATGGCTACACCTTC
CASSGQGASYGYTF
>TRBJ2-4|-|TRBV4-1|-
TGCGCCAGCAGCACACTATCGGGGGTAGCCAAAAACATTCAGTACTTC
CASSTLSGVAKNIQYF
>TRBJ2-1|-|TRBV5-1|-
TGCGCCAGCAGCTTGGACCGACGCAGGGAGCAGTTCTTC
CASSLDRRREQFF
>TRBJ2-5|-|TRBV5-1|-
TGCGCCAGCAGCTTGGGACAGGATCAAGAGACCCAGTACTTC
CASSLGQDQETQYF
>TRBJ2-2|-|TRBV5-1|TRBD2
TGCGCCAGCAGCCCGCGGGAGTGGGGCACCGGGGAGCTGTTTTTT
CASSPREWGTGELFF
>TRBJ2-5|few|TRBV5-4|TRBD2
TGTGCCAGCACCTCCGGACTAGTACAAGAGACCCAGTACTTC
CASTSGLVQETQYF
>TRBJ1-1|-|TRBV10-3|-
TGTGCCATCAGTGTGTCCCTAGGGGTTGAAGCTTTCTTT
CAISVSLGVEAFF
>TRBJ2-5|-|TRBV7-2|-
TGTGCCAGCAGCTTAACCGGGACTCCCCAAGAGACCCAGTACTTC
CASSLTGTPQETQYF
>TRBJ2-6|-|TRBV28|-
TGTGCCAGCAGTTCCTACTCTGGGGCCAACGTCCTGACTTTC
CASSSYSGANVLTF
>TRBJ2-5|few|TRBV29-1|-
TGCAGCGTTGATCAGGACAAGTCCGGGCAGACCCAGTACTTC
CSVDQDKSGQTQYF
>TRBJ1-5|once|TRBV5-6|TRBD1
TGTGCCAGCAGCTTATTTGGACAGGAAAGCAATCAGCCCCAGCATTTT
CASSLFGQESNQPQHF
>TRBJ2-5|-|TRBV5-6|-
TGTGCCAGCAGCTTCACAACAGCTGAGGAGACCCAGTACTTC
CASSFTTAEETQYF
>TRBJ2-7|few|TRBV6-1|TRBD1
TGTGCCAGCAGTGAAGCATTGAGACAGGGCCCCTACGAGCAGTACTTC
CASSEALRQGPYEQYF
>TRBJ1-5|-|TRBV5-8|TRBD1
TGTGCCAGCAGCGTGGGACAGGGGCGCTATCAGCCCCAGCATTTT
CASSVGQGRYQPQHF
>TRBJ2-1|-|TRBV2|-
TGTGCCAGCAGTGAAGCGAGTTCTACCTACAATGAGCAGTTCTTC
CASSEASSTYNEQFF
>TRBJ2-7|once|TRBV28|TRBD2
TGTGCCAGCAGTTTAGAAGGCGCGGGGGGCCACGAGCAGTACTTC
CASSLEGAGGHEQYF
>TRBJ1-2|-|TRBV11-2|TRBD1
TGTGCCAGCAGCTTAGTTGGCTACAAGACAGGGGGGAGAAGGGGCTACACCTTC
CASSLVGYKTGGRRGYTF
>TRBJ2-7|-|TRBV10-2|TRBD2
TGCGCCAGCAGTGAGTCATTCCCAGCGGGGGACTACGAGCAGTACTTC
CASSESFPAGDYEQYF
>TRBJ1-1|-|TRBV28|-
TGTGCCAGCAGTTTAACACAGGGAAGGACTGAAGCTTTCTTT
CASSLTQGRTEAFF
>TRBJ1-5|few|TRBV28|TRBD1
TGTGCCAGCAGTGACCTTTTGGGACAGGGGAAGAGTGGCAATCAGCCCCAGCATTTT
CASSDLLGQGKSGNQPQHF
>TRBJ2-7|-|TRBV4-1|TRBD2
TGCGCCAGCAGGGGCGGGAGTGGCGAGCAGTACTTC
CASRGGSGEQYF
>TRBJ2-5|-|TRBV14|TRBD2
TGTGCCAGCAGCCCCTCACTAGCGCAAGAGACCCAGTACTTC
CASSPSLAQETQYF
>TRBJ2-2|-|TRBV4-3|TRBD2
TGCGCCAGCAGCCAGGCGCTAGCGGGGGGGCCAATGGAGCTGTTTTTT
CASSQALAGGPMELFF
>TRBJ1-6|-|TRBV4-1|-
TGCGCCAGCAGCCCTCGACAGGAACCCCCTACCCTCCACTTT
CASSPRQEPPTLHF
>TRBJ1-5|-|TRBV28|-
TGTGCCAGCCGAGGGAACAATCAGCCCCAGCATTTT
CASRGNNQPQHF
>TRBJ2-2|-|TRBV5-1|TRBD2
TGCGCCAGCAGCTCCTTAGCGGGGGGGAACACCGGGGAGCTGTTTTTT
CASSSLAGGNTGELFF
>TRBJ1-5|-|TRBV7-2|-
TGTGCCAGCAGCTTAGATCCCAGGGCGAGCAATCAGCCCCAGCATTTT
CASSLDPRASNQPQHF
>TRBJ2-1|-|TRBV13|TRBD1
TGTGCCAGCAGCTCCTCACCGGGACAGTTCAATGAGCAGTTCTTC
CASSSSPGQFNEQFF
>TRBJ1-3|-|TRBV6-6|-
TGTGCCAGCAGCCCCAATTGGAGAGACACCATATATTTT
CASSPNWRDTIYF
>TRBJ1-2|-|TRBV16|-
TGTGCCAGCAGCCCCAGGGGAGACTTCTATGGCTACACCTTC
CASSPRGDFYGYTF
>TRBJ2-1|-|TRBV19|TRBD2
TGTGCCAGTAGTACCGGGACAGGACGGACTAGCGGTAGCAGAGGTGAGCAGTTCTTC
CASSTGTGRTSGSRGEQFF
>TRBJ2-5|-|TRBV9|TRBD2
TGTGCCAGCAGCACACACCTTACTAGCGGCCAAGAGACCCAGTACTTC
CASSTHLTSGQETQYF
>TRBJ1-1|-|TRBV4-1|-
TGCGCCACCAGACAGTCTATGAACACTGAAGCTTTCTTT
CATRQSMNTEAFF
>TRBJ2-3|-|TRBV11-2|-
TGTGCCAGCAGCTTAAGAGGTCGGCAGTATGCTAGCACAGATACGCAGTATTTT
CASSLRGRQYASTDTQYF
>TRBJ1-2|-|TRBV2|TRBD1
TGTGCCAGCCCCGGGACAGACATTAACTATGGCTACACCTTC
CASPGTDINYGYTF
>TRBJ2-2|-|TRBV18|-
TGTGCCAGCTCACCACCGACAACCGGGGAGCTGTTTTTT
CASSPPTTGELFF